This T cell receptor beta chain was sequenced for a study of T cell changes during pregnancy in multiple sclerosis. The germline V gene has CDR1 KGHSH and CDR2 LQKENI. The CDR3 extends over 16 amino acids. Trimming stripped 3 bases from V and 8 bases from J, with 22 bases between. Sequencing was performed with immunoSEQ multiplex PCR; in TCRdb, only in-frame clones are kept and a portion is missing. The repertoire consists of 84,000 or so clones, with 94% occurring once and the leading ten covering 2.5%. This specimen was peripheral blood, taken in the third trimester of pregnancy. This chain connects TRBV18 to TRBJ1-2; D unresolved. The sequence was obtained from a female donor with multiple sclerosis, enrolled in a pregnancy study. The CDR3 loop reads CASSPPSVGPEGGYTF. The CDR3 DNA sequence: TGTGCCAGCTCACCTCCCTCCGTGGGCCCCGAGGGCGGCTACACCTTC.